This T cell receptor beta chain emerged from a study of T cell repertoires in cytomegalovirus infection. About the research overall: Through public TCR beta signatures, both CMV infection and matching HLA type were indicated. General study results and limits: Summed public TCR beta family frequency identified CMV carriers bearing the relevant HLA. HLA-C-restricted CMV-specific TCR beta clonotypes were dominant in the ex vivo response.

TCRdb itself ran the reads through MiXCR, one entry per CDR3 protein. The sample has approximately 250,000 distinct CDR3 sequences; 10% to 15% are singletons. This clonotype has a count of ten or more. Antigen unknown. V lost 0 bases and J lost 5, with 11 bases in between. Germline V gives CDR1 SGHTA, CDR2 FQGNSA. This CDR3 comprises 14 residues. Sequenced: PBMCs. The rearrangement links TRBV7-2 to TRBJ2-7, with D perhaps matching TRBD1 (5 bases). The clonotype was recovered from a human donor in good health (CMV status not recorded). Some clones in this sample may be carry-over from other donors' samples. The DNA of the CDR3 is TGTGCCAGCAGCTTAGCGCAGGGTCCCCACGAGCAGTACTTC. Residues: CASSLAQGPHEQYF. Complete variable domain (other parts from reference TRBV7-2 and TRBJ2-7): GAGVSQSPSNKVTEKGKDVELRCDPISGHTALYWYRQSLGQGLEFLIYFQGNSAPDKSGLPSDRFSAERTGGSVSTLTIQRTQQEDSAVYLCASSLAQGPHEQYFGPGTRLTVT.